Listed below are T cell receptor beta chains from one sample, sequenced in a study of blood T cell repertoires in COVID-19. Using immunoSEQ multiplex PCR, the repertoire was profiled, and TCRdb retains in-frame clones only, with some absent. The table lists roughly 200,000 clones, 88% of them singletons. The sequencing sample was made of PBMCs or T cells enriched from blood (not recorded which). The receptors were sampled from a woman in her 30s who had recovered from COVID-19. CDR3s include the opening cysteine and the closing phenylalanine or tryptophan. The D gene is left open where the match is weak. Clone size is not always given. Where it is, it says once, few, many or a class for expanded clones.

TRBV13	.	15	TRBD2	TRBJ2-3	TGTGCCAGCAGCTTAGGAGCGGGGGGAACAGATACGCAGTATTTT	CASSLGAGGTDTQYF
TRBV5-4	.	15	TRBD1	TRBJ1-5	TGTGCCAGCAGCTTAGACAGGGAACGGTATCAGCCCCAGCATTTT	CASSLDRERYQPQHF
TRBV19	.	13	.	TRBJ1-1	TGTGCCACAGGCCGAGCTTTGAACACTGAAGCTTTCTTT	CATGRALNTEAFF
TRBV6-2/TRBV6-3	.	15	TRBD2	TRBJ2-1	TGTGCCAGCAGTTACGGCGGGGGGGCCTCAAATGAGCAGTTCTTC	CASSYGGGASNEQFF
TRBV6-5	.	13	.	TRBJ1-2	TGTGCCAGCAGTTCCCTTGACAGATATGGCTACACCTTC	CASSSLDRYGYTF
TRBV7-3	few	15	.	TRBJ1-2	TGTGCCAGCAGCTTAGGGGGCCGACTGGGCTATGGCTACACCTTC	CASSLGGRLGYGYTF
TRBV6-5	few	15	TRBD1	TRBJ1-2	TGTGCCAGCAGCTCCGCTAGGACAGGGGGTTTTGGCTACACCTTC	CASSSARTGGFGYTF
TRBV27	.	14	TRBD2	TRBJ2-7	TGTGCCAGCAGTTTACTGAGCGGGGCAGGTGAGCAGTACTTC	CASSLLSGAGEQYF
TRBV6-5	once	15	TRBD2	TRBJ2-3	TGTGCCAGCAGACATAGCGGGGGGAGAGGAGATACGCAGTATTTT	CASRHSGGRGDTQYF
TRBV6-6	.	15	TRBD1	TRBJ2-2	TGTGCCAGCAGCACAACGGGACAGACCACCGGGGAGCTGTTTTTT	CASSTTGQTTGELFF
TRBV18	.	14	.	TRBJ1-1	TGTGCCAGCTCACCACCCTTCGGTGACACTGAAGCTTTCTTT	CASSPPFGDTEAFF
TRBV18	.	16	.	TRBJ1-2	TGTGCCAGCTCACCCAATGGGTTGCAGGGGTACTATGGCTACACCTTC	CASSPNGLQGYYGYTF
TRBV5-4	.	14	.	TRBJ1-2	TGTGCCAGCAGCTTGGGGCAGGGTAACTATGGCTACACCTTC	CASSLGQGNYGYTF
TRBV27	once	15	.	TRBJ1-2	TGTGCCAGCAGTCCGATACCAGACACCTCCTATGGCTACACCTTC	CASSPIPDTSYGYTF
TRBV27	.	14	.	TRBJ1-1	TGTGCCAGCAGTCTAAGCGGGGGAGGAACTGAAGCTTTCTTT	CASSLSGGGTEAFF
TRBV7-3	.	14	TRBD2	TRBJ2-5	TGTGCCAGCAGCTCCGGACTAGCGATGGAGACCCAGTACTTC	CASSSGLAMETQYF
TRBV7-2	.	14	.	TRBJ1-5	TGTGCCAGCAGCTTATTAGGGGCCCTACAGCCCCAGCATTTT	CASSLLGALQPQHF
TRBV2	.	16	TRBD1	TRBJ2-2	TGTGCCAGTCATTACTTCCGGGACAGGGGTACCGGGGAGCTGTTTTTT	CASHYFRDRGTGELFF
TRBV2	.	14	TRBD1	TRBJ1-1	TGTGCCAGCAGTGTGGGACAGGGGTTCACTGAAGCTTTCTTT	CASSVGQGFTEAFF
TRBV18	.	14	.	TRBJ1-2	TGTGCCAGCTCACCACGAGTCGGGAACTATGGCTACACCTTC	CASSPRVGNYGYTF
TRBV18	.	16	TRBD1	TRBJ2-3	TGTGCCAGCTCGGAGCAGGGGGCGAGGAGGACAGATACGCAGTATTTT	CASSEQGARRTDTQYF
TRBV6-6	.	13	.	TRBJ2-7	TGTGCCAGCAGTTACCTACAGGGTTACGAGCAGTACTTC	CASSYLQGYEQYF
TRBV19	.	17	TRBD2	TRBJ2-1	TGTGCTACTAGGTTGGGCGGGGGGCCGAGCTCCTACAATGAGCAGTTCTTC	CATRLGGGPSSYNEQFF
TRBV19	.	15	TRBD1	TRBJ1-5	TGTGCCAGTACCAAAACGACAGGGGCGAATCAGCCCCAGCATTTT	CASTKTTGANQPQHF
TRBV19	.	14	TRBD1	TRBJ1-5	TGTGCCAGTAGGACAGGGGAGGGCAATCAGCCCCAGCATTTT	CASRTGEGNQPQHF
TRBV7-9	.	18	.	TRBJ1-5	TGTGCCAGCAGCTTAAACCCACTAGGGACACCCAGCAATCAGCCCCAGCATTTT	CASSLNPLGTPSNQPQHF
TRBV7-7	.	15	.	TRBJ1-1	TGTGCTAGCAGCCCCCTGTACAGAGGAGGCACTGAAGCTTTCTTT	CASSPLYRGGTEAFF
TRBV29-1	.	15	TRBD1	TRBJ2-1	TGCAGCGTGGCCCAGGGACAGGGGGCTTACAATGAGCAGTTCTTC	CSVAQGQGAYNEQFF
TRBV6-5	.	15	TRBD1	TRBJ2-5	TGTGCCAGCAGTTACTCCCAGGGACAGCAAGAGACCCAGTACTTC	CASSYSQGQQETQYF
TRBV15	.	15	TRBD2	TRBJ2-7	TGTGCCACCAGCAGAGAATTGCGGGGGGGGTACGAGCAGTACTTC	CATSRELRGGYEQYF
TRBV15	once	15	.	TRBJ1-2	TGTGCCACCAGCAGAGACAGGGGTTATAACTATGGCTACACCTTC	CATSRDRGYNYGYTF
TRBV4-1	.	15	TRBD2	TRBJ2-7	TGCGCCAGCAAACGGGGCAGCGGGGATAACTACGAGCAGTACTTC	CASKRGSGDNYEQYF
TRBV28	.	18	.	TRBJ1-5	TGTGCCAGCAGTTTCCCCCTTACAGATCGGAATAGCAATCAGCCCCAGCATTTT	CASSFPLTDRNSNQPQHF
TRBV9	.	13	.	TRBJ2-7	TGTGCCAGCAGTGGGACTTACTCCTACGAGCAGTACTTC	CASSGTYSYEQYF
TRBV2	.	15	TRBD1	TRBJ2-1	TGTGCCAGCAGCAGCAACAGGGGAGCCTACAATGAGCAGTTCTTC	CASSSNRGAYNEQFF
TRBV7-6	.	14	TRBD1	TRBJ1-6	TGTGCCAGCAGGCCGGGACAGGTGAATTCACCCCTCCACTTT	CASRPGQVNSPLHF
TRBV7-2	.	15	.	TRBJ1-6	TGTGCCAGCAGCCCGGTCGCGGCGTCCTATTCACCCCTCCACTTT	CASSPVAASYSPLHF
TRBV6-2/TRBV6-3	.	15	TRBD1	TRBJ1-1	TGTGCCAGCAGCCCCCTTCGACAGGGGGCAACTGAAGCTTTCTTT	CASSPLRQGATEAFF
TRBV5-1	.	18	TRBD2	TRBJ2-7	TGCGCCAGCAGCTTGGCTGGTAGCGGGGGGCGAGGCTCCTACGAGCAGTACTTC	CASSLAGSGGRGSYEQYF
TRBV6-5	once	15	TRBD2	TRBJ2-7	TGTGCCAGCAGTATACCCGGCGGGGGACCCTACGAGCAGTACTTC	CASSIPGGGPYEQYF
TRBV5-4	.	14	.	TRBJ1-6	TGTGCCAGCAGCTTGGACAGGGTTTTAGGACCCCTCCACTTT	CASSLDRVLGPLHF
TRBV6-1	.	14	.	TRBJ2-7	TGTGCCAGCAGTGATAGAGGAGCCTACTACGAGCAGTACTTC	CASSDRGAYYEQYF
TRBV12-3/TRBV12-4	.	13	.	TRBJ1-1	TGTGCCAGCAGTTTATATCGAGACACTGAAGCTTTCTTT	CASSLYRDTEAFF
TRBV12-5	.	14	TRBD2	TRBJ2-5	TGTGCTAGTGGTTTAGCGGGGGGGGATGAGACCCAGTACTTC	CASGLAGGDETQYF